The entry below describes one T cell receptor beta chain. No antigen is known for it. Sorted-subset replicate PCR reactions were performed with 150 to 200 ng DNA, corresponding to 25,000 to 35,000 T cell genomes. This table comes from immunoSEQ multiplex PCR, and its TCRdb copy is limited to in-frame clones, with some not included. The sample lists about 700,000 clones, under 95% occurring once. The CDR3 consists of 15 residues. Germline V gene sequence: CDR1 MGHRA, CDR2 YSYEKL. V was cut by 4 bases and J by 3 bases, with 13 bases left in between. The source of the sample is a study of shared clonotypes between healthy human individuals. Study background: Donor composition was a couple of women and three men, aged 18 to 49. Overall study findings and caveats: For naive CD4 cells, roughly 5% of clonotypes were shared across a handful of donors.

CD45RO-negative, CCR7-selected cells formed the naive CD8 fraction, which excluded terminally differentiated effector memory CD45RA+ cells. J is TRBJ1-5 and V is TRBV4-1; D remains unclear. The specimen was naive CD8+ T cells sorted from blood. The receptor was isolated from a man aged 25 to 45 in good health. For the CDR3, the DNA is TGCGCCAGCAGCCCGGACGGCAGTCTCAATCAGCCCCAGCATTTT. This sequence encodes CASSPDGSLNQPQHF.